The subject of this entry is one T cell receptor beta chain. The source of the sample is a study of chemoradiotherapy in HPV16-positive cancers. Germline assignment: CDR1 MNHNY and CDR2 SVGAGI (reference sequence). The J segment lost 6 bases and the V segment lost 6 bases, leaving 9 bases of the junction unmatched. CDR3 length: 14 residues. Sequencing used immunoSEQ multiplex PCR; TCRdb keeps in-frame clones, though not all of them. The sample includes about 24,000 clones, less than 90% seen only once; the top ten take roughly 4.5%. This chain uses TRBV6-6 with TRBJ1-1; 8 nucleotides align to TRBD1. The starting material was blood, obtained from a patient who underwent chemoradiotherapy. The clonotype comes from a human donor with HPV-associated anogenital cancer. As DNA, the CDR3 is TGTGCCAGCAGGGAACAGGGGGAGATCGCTGAAGCTTTCTTT. As protein: CASREQGEIAEAFF.